This T cell receptor (beta chain) derives from a study of cytomegalovirus exposure and HLA in healthy donors (dated by TCRdb to about 2017). Notes on the research overall: According to an earlier analysis of several hundred of the donors, some 180 million T cells yielded some 110 million unique TCR beta sequences and more than 250 Gb of sequence data. Besides the first cohort of more than 650 subjects, a separate validation cohort made up of about 120 different subjects was used. The genetic ancestry cluster associated with self-reported Caucasian donors included over 65% of the 300 to 450 genotyped donors. To decide whether each TCR beta V gene segment behaved as functional or pseudogenic, an earlier analysis of some 600 of the donors relied on high-throughput TCR beta sequencing. HLA typing covered class I and class II loci at four-digit resolution. Genome-wide SNP genotypes for about 55% of the roughly 670 donors were used in a later genetic analysis, which treated that subset as a discovery cohort. Every repertoire in the discovery cohort had been generated on one and the same sequencing platform. The number of typed donors differed by locus: about 620-630 for A, B, C, DRB1 and DQB1; approximately 540 for DQA1; approximately 600 for DPA1; and 400 to 480 for DPB1. The study profiled the T cell repertoires of some 610 subjects by immunosequencing and related them to cytomegalovirus serostatus. Rather than drawing on any new phenotypic data, the later analysis identified candidate immune exposures from TCR beta sequences and the way those sequences occurred across donors. Roughly 5 DR-DQ haplotypes were handled as single units for association and clustering, since linkage in the cohort was strong. A later analysis re-analyzed previously published TCR beta repertoires from roughly 630 donors and added high-resolution HLA genotyping to study TCR occurrence patterns. Donor age, sex, ethnicity and CMV serostatus were compiled together with the repertoire data. The study combined high-throughput TCR immunosequencing, statistical association of individual TCRs with disease status, and machine learning to predict cytomegalovirus infection status. The study aimed to test whether signatures of past pathogen exposure could be identified by cataloging public T cell receptors. Across some 400 genotyped donors of the cohort, an average of roughly 230,000 unique TCR beta nucleotide sequences per donor were sequenced, and 15% to 20% of those sequences were non-productive. About 320 gigabases of sequencing data and around 87 million unique TCR sequences were included in an early release covering about 620 HLA-typed donors.

In this sample, this clone turned up a few times. Its antigen is not yet known. One base away there is no much larger clone; base qualities are not given. Findings and caveats that apply to the study as a whole: Immune exposure information for the cohort was limited to CMV serostatus. The 87-base-pair reads could not distinguish some IMGT-functional V segments, including TRBV6-2 and TRBV6-3, so those segments were excluded. Broadly in line with IMGT annotations, most TCR beta V segments showed up in productive rearrangements about 87% or about 30% of the time in an earlier analysis of under 700 of the donors. A later genetic analysis associated a missense DCLRE1C variant with V-gene and J-gene trimming of TCR beta chains, and an independent cohort replicated the association. Sequencing depth was assumed to be roughly uniform across donors in the presence/absence analyses, though that assumption may not hold. Strong co-occurrence of HLA alleles, especially DR and DQ, made assigning TCR associations to individual alleles difficult. In both the original and validation cohorts, the classifier was reported to diagnose cytomegalovirus status with high specificity and sensitivity. A later genetic analysis reported fewer N-insertions in productive TCRs among donors in an Asian-associated ancestry cluster than the approximately 700-donor mean. Because HLA typing was unavailable for some donors at each locus, only the typed subset was used in association tests. According to a later analysis, parvovirus B19, influenza, CMV and Epstein-Barr virus appeared linked to several top co-occurrence clusters. The study gave a list of over 150 TCR beta chains associated with cytomegalovirus. Because counts were too low, approximately 15 rarely observed V segments, including chromosome 9 orphons, were excluded from the earlier analysis of 587 of the donors. A further reported finding was that TCR beta sequences accurately predicted the HLA-A and HLA-B alleles for most subjects in the first cohort. Across donors, most TCR sequences were observed very rarely, whereas some public TCRs were present in many individuals. A cluster of highly shared sequence variants was judged likely to be a technical artifact of the sequencing pipeline. Three of the identified cytomegalovirus-associated TCR beta chains were confirmed in vitro to be specific for cytomegalovirus antigens. In a later analysis, 15,000 to 20,000 TCR beta sequences were associated with specific HLA alleles at a false discovery rate of 0.05. Most CMV-associated TCR beta chains appeared to be HLA-restricted in a later analysis, and the HLA associations seemed to be driven largely by CMV exposure. Compared with equally common non-associated chains, HLA-associated TCR beta chains in a later analysis were more clonally expanded and had lower generation probabilities. The authors suggested that the approach could potentially be generalized to other disease states and immunological phenotypes. Only TCR beta chains were sequenced in this cohort, and the absence of alpha or paired-chain data limited detectable features. In a later analysis, TCR association rates were found to vary across HLA loci, with the most associated TCRs seen for DRB1 alleles and the fewest for HLA-C alleles. Linkage disequilibrium might explain the correlated functional status among segregating V segments, but an unknown experimental factor could not be ruled out.

In total, approximately 690 healthy bone marrow donors made up the cohort. At the time of sampling, all cohort members were nominally healthy, though unrecorded immune exposures were likely present. The donor tested CMV seropositive and was one of the 289 seropositive cohort members. A peripheral blood sample was provided by each donor, and peripheral blood mononuclear cells were used for TCR beta sequencing. The Qiagen DNeasy Blood Extraction Kit was used to extract genomic DNA from the blood cell samples. The germline V gene gives CDR1 as MDHEN and CDR2 as SYDVKM. V loses 8 bases of germline sequence and J loses 3 bases, and the interval between the two ends is 13 bases. CDR3 length: 14 amino acids, cysteine to phenylalanine. Kept here is only the CDR3 DNA, which spans 42 bases and is read in frame from base 1. The method was the immunoSEQ multiplex PCR assay. A mixture of 60 forward primers for TCR Vbeta segments and 13 reverse primers for TCR Jbeta segments was used in the multiplex PCR. Amplification of the CDR3 region of rearranged TCR beta genes was performed with a multiplex PCR assay on genomic DNA. The amplified TCR beta libraries were sequenced on the Illumina HiSeq System as 87-base-pair reads. Per the authors' processing: A later analysis tallied approximately 87 million unique TCR beta chains across the 650 to 750 repertoires, and approximately 12 million of those chains were shared by two or more donors. Raw reads were error-corrected and collapsed into unique sequences with a nearest-neighbor algorithm that merged closely related sequences to remove PCR and sequencing errors. V, D and J gene segments were assigned by aligning CDR3 sequences to IMGT reference sequences. Each retained sequence needed at least a six-nucleotide match to both a V gene segment and a J gene segment. Rearrangements were called productive when the CDR3 lacked stop codons and stayed in frame with V and J; all others were non-productive. Following IMGT convention, CDR3 was defined as the stretch from the second conserved V-encoded cysteine to the conserved J-encoded phenylalanine. Sequences without an unambiguous match to a single V gene segment were excluded from the earlier analysis of about 600 of the donors. In an earlier analysis of 587 of the donors, V segments were called functional above 56.7% productive rearrangements and were called segregating when the between-donor standard deviation exceeded 5%. A statistical classification framework was built to diagnose cytomegalovirus status from the catalog of TCR beta chain sequences. In a later analysis, TCR nucleotide sequences were compared against IMGT/GENE-DB human TR gene sequences so that V and J genes could be assigned. The TCRdist pipeline was used in a later analysis to assign CDR3 sequences and most-parsimonious VDJ recombination scenarios. In a later analysis, each TCR beta chain was defined by its CDR3 amino acid sequence together with its V-gene family, and reads without a unique V-gene family were excluded. A later analysis removed 550 to 700 highly shared, low-generation-probability nucleotide sequences to deal with suspected cross-contamination and a sequencing artifact. For each public chain, a later analysis derived a clonal expansion index from normalized ranks of inferred template counts within each repertoire. Generation probabilities in a later analysis came from a VDJ recombination model fitted to out-of-frame rearrangements, and those results were checked against IGoR. A later analysis scored TCR-TCR, TCR-HLA and TCR-CMV co-occurrence with hypergeometric tests, applying a repertoire-size bias correction to TCR pairs. A later analysis estimated false discovery rates by permuting HLA or CMV assignments 20 times. In a later analysis, co-occurring TCRs were grouped using DBSCAN, and TCRdist sequence similarity was added for clustering within HLA-allele-positive subsets. Co-occurrence clustering excluded repertoires with fewer than 30,000 or more than 120,000 public chains, plus five with anomalous nucleotide sharing. TCRdb provides this immuneACCESS table in a form limited to in-frame rearrangements. Some clones are lacking; in checked studies, under half of them reflect an unresolved V gene, and why the rest are absent is not known. V and J calls and clone size are those listed in that table; D and trimming were worked out from the DNA. The sample records some 120,000 clones, 82% of which are singletons. In total, the top ten clones hold approximately 10% of the sample.

Sequencing used PBMCs. Recombination joined TRBV28 with TRBJ1-4; the best D guess is TRBD1, with 5 bases matching. This sequence originates from a male donor in good health and CMV-seropositive. The CDR3 reads as follows: CASASTVPNEKLFF. The DNA sequence is given as TGTGCCAGCGCGTCGACAGTACCTAATGAAAAACTGTTTTTT.